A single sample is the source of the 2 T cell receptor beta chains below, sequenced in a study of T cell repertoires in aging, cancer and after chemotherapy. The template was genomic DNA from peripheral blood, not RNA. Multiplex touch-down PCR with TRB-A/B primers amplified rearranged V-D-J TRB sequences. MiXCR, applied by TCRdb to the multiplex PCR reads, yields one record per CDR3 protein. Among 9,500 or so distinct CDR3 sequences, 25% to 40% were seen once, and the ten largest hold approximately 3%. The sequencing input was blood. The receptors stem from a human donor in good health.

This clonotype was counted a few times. CDR3 coding DNA: TGTGCCAGCAGTGACCGGGACAGTACCTACGAGCAGTACTTC. Translating gives CASSDRDSTYEQYF. The rearrangement uses TRBV6-1 and TRBJ2-7; 7 nucleotides align to TRBD1. Germline CDR1 reads MNHNS; CDR2 reads SASEGT. CDR3 length: 14 amino acids. V lost 3 bases and J lost 2; bases outside the gene matches: 4.

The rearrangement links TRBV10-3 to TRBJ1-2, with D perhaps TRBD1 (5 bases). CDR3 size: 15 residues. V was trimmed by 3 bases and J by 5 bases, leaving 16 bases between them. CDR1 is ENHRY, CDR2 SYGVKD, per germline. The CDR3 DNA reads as TGTGCCATCAGTGATCAGGCAGGGAGTAGTTATGGCTACACCTTC. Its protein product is CAISDQAGSSYGYTF.